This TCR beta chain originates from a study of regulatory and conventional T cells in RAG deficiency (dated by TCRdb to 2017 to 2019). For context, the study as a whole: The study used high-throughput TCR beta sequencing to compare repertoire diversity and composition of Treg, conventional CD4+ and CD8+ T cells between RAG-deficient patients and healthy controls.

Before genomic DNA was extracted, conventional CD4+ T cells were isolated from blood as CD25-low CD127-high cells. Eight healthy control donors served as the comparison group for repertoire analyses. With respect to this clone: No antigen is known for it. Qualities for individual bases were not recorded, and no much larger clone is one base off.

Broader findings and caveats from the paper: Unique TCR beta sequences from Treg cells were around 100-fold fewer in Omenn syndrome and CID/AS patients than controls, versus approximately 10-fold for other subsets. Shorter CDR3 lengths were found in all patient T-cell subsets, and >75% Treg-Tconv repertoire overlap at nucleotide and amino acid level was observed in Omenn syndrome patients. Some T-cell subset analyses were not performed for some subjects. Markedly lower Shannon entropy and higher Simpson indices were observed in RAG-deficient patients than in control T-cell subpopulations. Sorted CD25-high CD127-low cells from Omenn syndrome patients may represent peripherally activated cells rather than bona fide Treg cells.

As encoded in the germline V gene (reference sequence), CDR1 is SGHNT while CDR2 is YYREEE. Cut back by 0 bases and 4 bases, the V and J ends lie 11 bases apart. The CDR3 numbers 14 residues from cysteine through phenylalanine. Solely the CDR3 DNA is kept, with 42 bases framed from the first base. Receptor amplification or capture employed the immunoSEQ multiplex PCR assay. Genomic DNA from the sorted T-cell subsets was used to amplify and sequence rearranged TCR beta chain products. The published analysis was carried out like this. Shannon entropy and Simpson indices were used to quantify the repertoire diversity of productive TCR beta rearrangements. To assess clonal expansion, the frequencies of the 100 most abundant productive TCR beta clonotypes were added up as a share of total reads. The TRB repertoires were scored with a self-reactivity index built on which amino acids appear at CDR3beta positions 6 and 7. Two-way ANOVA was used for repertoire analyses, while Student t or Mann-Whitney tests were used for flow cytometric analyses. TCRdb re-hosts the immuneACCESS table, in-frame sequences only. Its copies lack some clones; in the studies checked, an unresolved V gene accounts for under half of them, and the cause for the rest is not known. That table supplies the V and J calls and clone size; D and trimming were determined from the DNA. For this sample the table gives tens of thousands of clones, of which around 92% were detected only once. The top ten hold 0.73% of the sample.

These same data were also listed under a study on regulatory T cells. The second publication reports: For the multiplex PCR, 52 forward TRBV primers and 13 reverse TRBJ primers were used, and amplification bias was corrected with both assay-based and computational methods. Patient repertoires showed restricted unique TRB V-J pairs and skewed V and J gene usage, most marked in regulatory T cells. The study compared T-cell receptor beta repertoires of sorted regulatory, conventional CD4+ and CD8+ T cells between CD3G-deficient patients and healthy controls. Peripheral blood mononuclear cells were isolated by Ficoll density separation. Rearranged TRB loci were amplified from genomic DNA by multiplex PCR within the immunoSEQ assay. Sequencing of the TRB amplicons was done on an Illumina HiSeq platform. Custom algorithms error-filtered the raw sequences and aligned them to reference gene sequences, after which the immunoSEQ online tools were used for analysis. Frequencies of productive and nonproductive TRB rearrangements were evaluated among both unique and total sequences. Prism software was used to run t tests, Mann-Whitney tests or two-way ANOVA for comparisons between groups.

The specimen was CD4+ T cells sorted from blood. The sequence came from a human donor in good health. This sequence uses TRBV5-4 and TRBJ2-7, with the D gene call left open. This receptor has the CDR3 CASSLEQPGYEQYF. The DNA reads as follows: TGTGCCAGCAGCTTGGAACAGCCAGGTTACGAGCAGTACTTC.